This T cell receptor beta chain was retrieved from a study of radiation and T cells in renal cell carcinoma. Study-wide points: Pretreatment tumor biopsies were lacking, so baseline clonotypes are unknown.

Generated by immunoSEQ multiplex PCR, the TCRdb table keeps only in-frame clones and is missing some. The table lists fewer than 200,000 clones, around 90% of them singletons. Documented time point: blood 4 weeks post-SBRT, at nephrectomy. Treatment meaning: 15 Gy SBRT to primary tumor, nephrectomy 4 weeks later. After SBRT, blood was collected at 2 and 4 weeks, plus baseline. Turning to this clone: Its antigen is undetermined.

Sequencing used blood, obtained from a patient whose treatment included radiotherapy and nephrectomy. The TCR sequence derives from a woman between 50 and 59 years old with renal cell carcinoma.

In nucleotides, the CDR3 is TGTGCCAGCAGTGCGACTAGCGGTATAGCCGGGGAGCTGTTTTTT. As protein: CASSATSGIAGELFF. The J gene is TRBJ2-2, the V gene TRBV2, with 9 bases fitting TRBD2. Germline V CDR1 and CDR2: SNHLY, FYNNEI. There are 15 residues in the CDR3. V gave up 4 bases and J gave up 6 bases; unmatched junction bases: 6.